This TCR beta chain was found in a study of glioma-infiltrating T cells after dendritic cell vaccination. Time point given: after dendritic cell vaccination, including at tumor progression/relapse. Only patients with spare fresh-frozen tumor and over two years of follow-up were included. V gave up 2 bases and J gave up 5 bases; unmatched junction bases: 8. Germline V gene sequence: CDR1 GTSNPN, CDR2 SVGIG (reference sequence). The CDR3 has 14 amino acids. The primer mix had 60 V beta and 13 J beta primers. Data came from immunoSEQ multiplex PCR; TCRdb stores just in-frame clones and leaves some out. The repertoire includes about 65,000 clones, more than 75% of them detected once, and around a tenth sits in the top ten.

Sample: blood, taken after dendritic cell vaccination. The sequence was collected from a human donor with glioblastoma. This chain connects TRBV30 to TRBJ1-1; 7 nucleotides agree with TRBD1. The CDR3 region has the DNA TGTGCCTGGAGTCGGGGGCAGGGGGGTACTGAAGCTTTCTTT. It specifies CAWSRGQGGTEAFF.